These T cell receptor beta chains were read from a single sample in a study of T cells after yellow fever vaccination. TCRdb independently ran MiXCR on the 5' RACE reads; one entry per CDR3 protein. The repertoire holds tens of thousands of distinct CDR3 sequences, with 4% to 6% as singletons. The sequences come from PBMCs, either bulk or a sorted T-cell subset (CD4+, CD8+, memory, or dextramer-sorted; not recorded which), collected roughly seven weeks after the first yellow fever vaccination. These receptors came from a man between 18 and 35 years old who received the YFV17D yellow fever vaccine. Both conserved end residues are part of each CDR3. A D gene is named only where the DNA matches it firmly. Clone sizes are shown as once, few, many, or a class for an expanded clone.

CDR3 protein: CASSTGGGGNQPQHF; CDR3 DNA: TGTGCCAGCAGTACAGGCGGGGGGGGCAATCAGCCCCAGCATTTT; V gene: TRBV12-3/TRBV12-4; clone size: many; D gene: .; J gene: TRBJ1-5
CDR3 protein: CASSLELYGYTF; CDR3 DNA: TGTGCCAGCAGCTTGGAACTCTATGGCTACACCTTC; V gene: TRBV5-5; clone size: many; D gene: .; J gene: TRBJ1-2
CDR3 protein: CASSLGIGQGKGEQFF; CDR3 DNA: TGTGCCAGCAGCTTAGGCATTGGGCAGGGGAAGGGTGAGCAGTTCTTC; V gene: TRBV13; clone size: many; D gene: .; J gene: TRBJ2-1
CDR3 protein: CASSVGGTPTYEQYF; CDR3 DNA: TGTGCCAGCAGCGTCGGCGGGACCCCAACCTACGAGCAGTACTTC; V gene: TRBV9; clone size: many; D gene: .; J gene: TRBJ2-7
CDR3 protein: CASSDGRTDTQYF; CDR3 DNA: TGTGCCAGCAGTGACGGAAGGACAGATACGCAGTATTTT; V gene: TRBV25-1; clone size: many; D gene: .; J gene: TRBJ2-3
CDR3 protein: CASSISRGPNQPQHF; CDR3 DNA: TGTGCCAGTAGTATATCCAGGGGGCCGAATCAGCCCCAGCATTTT; V gene: TRBV19; clone size: many; D gene: TRBD1; J gene: TRBJ1-5
CDR3 protein: CSADDSNTEAFF; CDR3 DNA: TGCAGCGCTGACGACAGTAACACTGAAGCTTTCTTT; V gene: TRBV29-1; clone size: many; D gene: .; J gene: TRBJ1-1
CDR3 protein: CASSPGTSSYEQYF; CDR3 DNA: TGTGCCAGCAGCCCCGGGACATCCTCCTACGAGCAGTACTTC; V gene: TRBV9; clone size: many; D gene: .; J gene: TRBJ2-7
CDR3 protein: CASSPLPRDRGPNYGYTF; CDR3 DNA: TGTGCCAGCAGCCCCCTCCCACGGGACAGGGGTCCCAACTATGGCTACACCTTC; V gene: TRBV11-2; clone size: many; D gene: TRBD1; J gene: TRBJ1-2
CDR3 protein: CATGGQGSVTEAFF; CDR3 DNA: TGTGCCACCGGCGGGCAGGGGTCGGTCACTGAAGCTTTCTTT; V gene: TRBV5-4; clone size: many; D gene: .; J gene: TRBJ1-1
CDR3 protein: CASSWTSGANEQFF; CDR3 DNA: TGTGCCAGCAGCTGGACTAGCGGGGCGAATGAGCAGTTCTTC; V gene: TRBV7-2; clone size: many; D gene: TRBD2; J gene: TRBJ2-1
CDR3 protein: CASINEGLAGGTQYF; CDR3 DNA: TGTGCCAGCATTAACGAAGGACTAGCGGGGGGTACGCAGTATTTT; V gene: TRBV6-5; clone size: many; D gene: TRBD2; J gene: TRBJ2-3
CDR3 protein: CASAVGGSSGELFF; CDR3 DNA: TGCGCCAGCGCGGTGGGGGGCAGCTCCGGGGAGCTGTTTTTT; V gene: TRBV5-1; clone size: many; D gene: .; J gene: TRBJ2-2
CDR3 protein: CATTGRGARGYTF; CDR3 DNA: TGTGCCACCACGGGCCGGGGGGCCCGCGGCTACACCTTC; V gene: TRBV19; clone size: many; D gene: .; J gene: TRBJ1-2
CDR3 protein: CASNRRGNTEAFF; CDR3 DNA: TGTGCCAGCAACCGTAGGGGGAACACTGAAGCTTTCTTT; V gene: TRBV7-2; clone size: many; D gene: .; J gene: TRBJ1-1
CDR3 protein: CASDPGGVIGNTGELFF; CDR3 DNA: TGTGCCAGCGACCCTGGAGGGGTCATTGGGAACACCGGGGAGCTGTTTTTT; V gene: TRBV4-2; clone size: many; D gene: .; J gene: TRBJ2-2
CDR3 protein: CASSPHLDTQYF; CDR3 DNA: TGTGCCAGCAGCCCCCACTTAGATACGCAGTATTTT; V gene: TRBV7-2; clone size: many; D gene: .; J gene: TRBJ2-3
CDR3 protein: CSGAWNTEAFF; CDR3 DNA: TGCAGCGGCGCCTGGAACACTGAAGCTTTCTTT; V gene: TRBV29-1; clone size: many; D gene: .; J gene: TRBJ1-1
CDR3 protein: CASSQGEGQPQHF; CDR3 DNA: TGTGCCAGCAGCCAGGGAGAGGGTCAGCCCCAGCATTTT; V gene: TRBV6-2/TRBV6-3; clone size: many; D gene: .; J gene: TRBJ1-5
CDR3 protein: CASSQVGFYSPLHF; CDR3 DNA: TGTGCCAGCAGCCAAGTTGGGTTTTATTCACCCCTCCACTTT; V gene: TRBV3-1; clone size: medium-sized; D gene: .; J gene: TRBJ1-6
CDR3 protein: CASSLGGQGANYGYTF; CDR3 DNA: TGTGCCAGCAGCTTAGGTGGACAGGGGGCTAACTATGGCTACACCTTC; V gene: TRBV7-9; clone size: many; D gene: TRBD1; J gene: TRBJ1-2
CDR3 protein: CSAQQGGQETQYF; CDR3 DNA: TGCAGTGCTCAACAGGGGGGACAAGAGACCCAGTACTTC; V gene: TRBV20-1; clone size: many; D gene: TRBD1; J gene: TRBJ2-5
CDR3 protein: CASSPSGTAGELFF; CDR3 DNA: TGTGCCAGCAGCCCGTCCGGGACAGCCGGGGAGCTGTTTTTT; V gene: TRBV7-8; clone size: many; D gene: TRBD1; J gene: TRBJ2-2
CDR3 protein: CASSETSGGAREQFF; CDR3 DNA: TGTGCCAGCAGTGAAACTAGCGGGGGGGCTCGTGAGCAGTTCTTC; V gene: TRBV7-2; clone size: many; D gene: TRBD2; J gene: TRBJ2-1
CDR3 protein: CASRQSGGDYNEQFF; CDR3 DNA: TGTGCCAGTCGTCAGAGCGGGGGAGACTACAATGAGCAGTTCTTC; V gene: TRBV7-3; clone size: many; D gene: TRBD2; J gene: TRBJ2-1
CDR3 protein: CSVSTAVQETQYF; CDR3 DNA: TGCAGCGTTTCAACAGCAGTCCAAGAGACCCAGTACTTC; V gene: TRBV29-1; clone size: many; D gene: .; J gene: TRBJ2-5
CDR3 protein: CASSSFNEQFF; CDR3 DNA: TGTGCCAGCAGCTCCTTCAATGAGCAGTTCTTC; V gene: TRBV7-2; clone size: many; D gene: .; J gene: TRBJ2-1
CDR3 protein: CASSSGTDSYNEQFF; CDR3 DNA: TGTGCCAGCAGTTCCGGGACAGATTCCTACAATGAGCAGTTCTTC; V gene: TRBV6-5; clone size: many; D gene: TRBD1; J gene: TRBJ2-1
CDR3 protein: CASSTLDDTQYF; CDR3 DNA: TGTGCCAGCAGTACACTAGATGATACGCAGTATTTT; V gene: TRBV6-5; clone size: many; D gene: .; J gene: TRBJ2-3
CDR3 protein: CASSLEGARETQYF; CDR3 DNA: TGTGCCAGCTCACTCGAGGGGGCGAGAGAGACCCAGTACTTC; V gene: TRBV18; clone size: many; D gene: TRBD1; J gene: TRBJ2-5
CDR3 protein: CSARDPGQGSYEQYF; CDR3 DNA: TGCAGTGCTAGAGATCCGGGGCAGGGGTCCTACGAGCAGTACTTC; V gene: TRBV20-1; clone size: many; D gene: .; J gene: TRBJ2-7
CDR3 protein: CSARSPIRGGVEQYF; CDR3 DNA: TGCAGTGCTAGGTCTCCCATTCGAGGGGGGGTTGAGCAGTACTTC; V gene: TRBV20-1; clone size: many; D gene: .; J gene: TRBJ2-7
CDR3 protein: CAISEQRDQPQHF; CDR3 DNA: TGTGCCATCAGTGAGCAAAGAGATCAGCCCCAGCATTTT; V gene: TRBV10-3; clone size: many; D gene: .; J gene: TRBJ1-5
CDR3 protein: CASSFGPTYGYTF; CDR3 DNA: TGTGCCAGCAGCTTCGGTCCGACCTATGGCTACACCTTC; V gene: TRBV11-1; clone size: many; D gene: .; J gene: TRBJ1-2
CDR3 protein: CASSNGRNQPQHF; CDR3 DNA: TGTGCCAGCAGTAACGGACGGAATCAGCCCCAGCATTTT; V gene: TRBV2; clone size: many; D gene: .; J gene: TRBJ1-5
CDR3 protein: CASSSGQMNTEAFF; CDR3 DNA: TGCGCCAGCAGCTCGGGACAGATGAACACTGAAGCTTTCTTT; V gene: TRBV5-1; clone size: many; D gene: TRBD1; J gene: TRBJ1-1
CDR3 protein: CASSQEIADANTGELFF; CDR3 DNA: TGTGCCAGCAGCCAAGAGATTGCGGATGCGAACACCGGGGAGCTGTTTTTT; V gene: TRBV4-2; clone size: many; D gene: .; J gene: TRBJ2-2
CDR3 protein: CAVRGGGAFNEQFF; CDR3 DNA: TGCGCCGTCCGGGGAGGGGGGGCCTTCAATGAGCAGTTCTTC; V gene: TRBV5-1; clone size: many; D gene: .; J gene: TRBJ2-1
CDR3 protein: CASSPSYSSYEQYF; CDR3 DNA: TGTGCCAGCAGCCCTTCCTATAGCTCCTACGAGCAGTACTTC; V gene: TRBV3-1; clone size: many; D gene: .; J gene: TRBJ2-7
CDR3 protein: CASSQEGRGRRNEQFF; CDR3 DNA: TGCGCCAGCAGCCAAGAAGGGAGGGGGCGGCGGAATGAGCAGTTCTTC; V gene: TRBV4-3; clone size: many; D gene: .; J gene: TRBJ2-1
CDR3 protein: CASSRQGNTEAFF; CDR3 DNA: TGCGCCAGCAGCCGTCAGGGGAACACTGAAGCTTTCTTT; V gene: TRBV5-1; clone size: many; D gene: .; J gene: TRBJ1-1
CDR3 protein: CSARLWRIRETQYF; CDR3 DNA: TGCAGTGCTAGACTATGGCGGATCCGGGAGACCCAGTACTTC; V gene: TRBV20-1; clone size: many; D gene: .; J gene: TRBJ2-5